One and the same sample provided the 16 T cell receptor beta chains below, sequenced in a study of synovial regulatory T cells in juvenile arthritis. TCRdb's copy holds only in-frame clones and misses some; the assay was immunoSEQ multiplex PCR. The sample includes approximately 10,000 clones. Sequencing was carried out using Treg cells from blood. Subset given: remaining (HLA-DR-negative) circulating blood Treg cells. All receptors come from a donor younger than 30 with juvenile idiopathic arthritis.

Frequency places this clone as medium-sized. The gene calls are TRBV6-6 and TRBJ1-3. From germline, CDR1 is MNHNY and CDR2 SVGAGI (reference sequence). This CDR3 comprises 16 residues. The DNA is unrecorded. This CDR3 reads CASSYRMGGAGNTIYF.

This chain connects TRBV28 to TRBJ2-7; TCRdb designates TRBD1, a call that cannot be tested without DNA. CDR3 length equals 20 residues. DNA for this receptor is not on file. Germline V gene lookup returns CDR1 MDHEN and CDR2 SYDVKM. CDR3 in amino acids: CASSSQWRGLRWAPTYEQYF. The whole variable domain, remainder taken from reference TRBV28 and TRBJ2-7, is DVKVTQSSRYLVKRTGEKVFLECVQDMDHENMFWYRQDPGLGLRLIYFSYDVKMKEKGDIPEGYSVSREKKERFSLILESASTNQTSMYLCASSSQWRGLRWAPTYEQYFGPGTRLTVT.

The V and J genes are TRBV29-1 and TRBJ1-1; checking the TCRdb D call of TRBD1 is not possible without DNA. The CDR3 contains 11 residues. Only the protein is on record. From germline, CDR1 is SQVTM and CDR2 ANQGSEA. The CDR3 spells CSVVMNTEAFF. The entire variable domain, with the rest obtained from reference TRBV29-1 and TRBJ1-1, is as follows: SAVISQKPSRDICQRGTSLTIQCQVDSQVTMMFWYRQQPGQSLTLIATANQGSEATYESGFVIDKFPISRPNLTFSTLTVSNMSPEDSSIYLCSVVMNTEAFFGQGTRLTVV.

V gene TRBV4-1 combines with J gene TRBJ1-2. CDR3 length: 14 residues. No DNA was logged. Germline assignment: CDR1 MGHRA and CDR2 YSYEKL. The CDR3 sequence: CASSQDRGGQGYTF.

The chain joins TRBV15 to TRBJ1-2; TCRdb indicates TRBD1, and absent DNA this call remains unverified. Germline V gives CDR1 LNHNV, CDR2 YYDKDF (reference sequence). The CDR3 is 15 amino acids. No coding sequence is recorded. The CDR3 protein is CATSAAPGLSEGYTF.

The V gene is TRBV5-1, the J gene TRBJ2-7; TCRdb returns TRBD1, unconfirmable since there is no DNA. The CDR3 contains 13 residues. DNA was not recorded. Per the germline V gene, CDR1 is SGHRS and CDR2 is YFSETQ. The CDR3 is CASSLIQGWEQYF.

The rearrangement uses TRBV9 and TRBJ1-3; TCRdb's D call of TRBD1 is untestable without DNA. The CDR3 is 12 residues long. The record lacks a DNA sequence. Germline V gene lookup returns CDR1 SGDLS and CDR2 YYNGEE. This CDR3 reads CASSKQGRPLYF. The entire variable domain, with the rest obtained from reference TRBV9 and TRBJ1-3, is as follows: DSGVTQTPKHLITATGQRVTLRCSPRSGDLSVYWYQQSLDQGLQFLIQYYNGEERAKGNILERFSAQQFPDLHSELNLSSLELGDSALYFCASSKQGRPLYFGEGSWLTVV.

The chain has TRBV6-1 and TRBJ2-4; with no DNA, the TCRdb D assignment of TRBD2 cannot be verified. The CDR3 spans 16 residues. The DNA is unrecorded. Germline V lookup: CDR1 MNHNS, CDR2 SASEGT. CDR3 loop: CASRELARVAKNIQYF.

CDR3 protein: CASSPQTGRSEKLFF. The V and J genes are TRBV4-3 and TRBJ1-4; checking the TCRdb D call of TRBD1 is not possible without DNA. The CDR3 runs 15 residues. DNA was not recorded. Germline CDR1 LGHNA, CDR2 YSLEER.

V gene TRBV28 combines with J gene TRBJ1-4; the TRBD1 assignment by TCRdb is unverifiable without DNA. The CDR3 is 14 residues long. No DNA has been recorded. Germline V gene lookup returns CDR1 MDHEN and CDR2 SYDVKM. The CDR3: CASSYGQGNEKLFF.

The rearrangement joins TRBV28 to TRBJ1-2; TCRdb selects TRBD1, and the lack of DNA leaves this call unchecked. This CDR3 is built from 14 residues. No DNA sequence was recorded. In germline, CDR1 is MDHEN, CDR2 SYDVKM. CDR3 amino acids: CASSFRTGIYGYTF.

This chain connects TRBV7-9 to TRBJ2-1; TCRdb returns TRBD2, unconfirmable since there is no DNA. The CDR3 has 15 residues. No nucleotide data were recorded. Germline V gives CDR1 SEHNR, CDR2 FQNEAQ (reference sequence). The CDR3 is CASRGTSGRGHEQFF.

The chain employs TRBV19 and TRBJ2-5; TCRdb picks TRBD1, but there is no DNA to check that call. Germline assignment: CDR1 LNHDA and CDR2 SQIVND (reference sequence). This CDR3 has 12 amino acids. A DNA sequence was not provided. CDR3 in amino acids: CASSMTRETQYF. The variable domain in full, completed from reference TRBV19 and TRBJ2-5, reads DGGITQSPKYLFRKEGQNVTLSCEQNLNHDAMYWYRQDPGQGLRLIYYSQIVNDFQKGDIAEGYSVSREKKESFPLTVTSAQKNPTAFYLCASSMTRETQYFGPGTRLLVL.

The V and J genes are TRBV28 and TRBJ1-2. From germline, CDR1 is MDHEN and CDR2 SYDVKM. The CDR3 sequence is 16 residues long. No DNA has been recorded. This CDR3 is CASSFVEPKGRYGYTF.

This chain connects TRBV10-3 to TRBJ1-1; TCRdb picks TRBD1, but there is no DNA to check that call. The CDR3 consists of 15 residues. The DNA sequence is not available. Germline values: CDR1 ENHRY, CDR2 SYGVKD. The chain's CDR3 is CAITKTGSENTEAFF.

This rearrangement joins TRBV29-1 to TRBJ2-5; TCRdb calls TRBD2, which cannot be checked without DNA. CDR1 is SQVTM, CDR2 ANQGSEA, per germline. The CDR3 sequence is 16 residues long. Nucleotide data are not available. The CDR3 sequence: CSVRPGEGKAQETQYF.